This T cell receptor (beta chain) was found in a study of blood T cells in healthy people across ages. A J-beta primer mix and a sample-barcoded 5' primer were used in a second PCR of roughly 7 to 12 cycles. TCRdb re-derived calls from the 5' RACE reads in MiXCR, one entry per CDR3 protein. The repertoire holds about a million distinct CDR3 sequences, with around 54% as singletons. CDR3 size: 15 residues. Germline V gene sequence: CDR1 MNHEY, CDR2 SMNVEV (reference sequence). V gave up 0 bases and J gave up 4 bases, with 12 bases separating them. The receptor was derived from a woman aged 55 to 70 in good health. The sample consisted of blood. This chain links TRBV27 with TRBJ2-5; D may be TRBD1 or TRBD2 (6 bases each). CDR3 protein: CASSLSGGRRETQYF. The CDR3 bases are TGTGCCAGCAGTTTATCTGGGGGGCGGCGAGAGACCCAGTACTTC.